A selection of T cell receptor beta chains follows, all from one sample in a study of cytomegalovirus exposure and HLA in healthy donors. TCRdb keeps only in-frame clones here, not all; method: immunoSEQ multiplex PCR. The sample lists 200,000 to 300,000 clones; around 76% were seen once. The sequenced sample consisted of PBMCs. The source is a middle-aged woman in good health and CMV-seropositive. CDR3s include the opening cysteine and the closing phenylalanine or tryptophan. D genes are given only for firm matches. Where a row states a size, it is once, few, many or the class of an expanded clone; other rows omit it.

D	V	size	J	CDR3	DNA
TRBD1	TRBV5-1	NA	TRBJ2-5	CASSPRTGKETQYF	TGCGCCAGCAGCCCACGGACAGGGAAAGAGACCCAGTACTTC
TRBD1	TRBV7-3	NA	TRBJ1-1	CATSTGYGTEAFF	TGTGCCACTTCGACAGGGTATGGCACTGAAGCTTTCTTT
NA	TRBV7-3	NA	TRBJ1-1	CASSTQENTEAFF	TGTGCCAGCAGCACCCAGGAGAACACTGAAGCTTTCTTT
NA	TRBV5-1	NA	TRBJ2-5	CASSYLKETQYF	TGCGCCAGCAGCTACCTAAAAGAGACCCAGTACTTC
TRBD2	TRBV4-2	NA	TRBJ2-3	CASSQDLAGVGDTQYF	TGTGCCAGCAGCCAAGATCTAGCGGGAGTGGGGGATACGCAGTATTTT
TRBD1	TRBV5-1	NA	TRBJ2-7	CASSLGGQGAYEQYF	TGCGCCAGCAGCTTGGGAGGACAGGGCGCCTACGAGCAGTACTTC
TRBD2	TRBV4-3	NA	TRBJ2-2	CASSQDGAGGPYTGELFF	TGCGCCAGCAGCCAAGATGGGGCGGGGGGGCCCTACACCGGGGAGCTGTTTTTT
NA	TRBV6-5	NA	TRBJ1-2	CASSNQVGRGYGYTF	TGTGCCAGCAGTAATCAAGTTGGAAGGGGCTATGGCTACACCTTC
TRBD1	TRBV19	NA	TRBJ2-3	CASSPDRGFSTDTQYF	TGTGCCAGTAGTCCGGACAGGGGGTTTAGCACAGATACGCAGTATTTT
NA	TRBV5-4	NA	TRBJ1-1	CASTAARYTEAFF	TGTGCCAGCACGGCGGCCCGGTACACTGAAGCTTTCTTT
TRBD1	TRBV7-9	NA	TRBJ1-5	CASSLSGQVRQPQHF	TGTGCCAGCAGCTTAAGTGGACAGGTTCGCCAGCCCCAGCATTTT
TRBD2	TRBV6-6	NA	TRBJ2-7	CASSYSLGRNYEQYF	TGTGCCAGCAGTTATTCGCTCGGGAGGAACTACGAGCAGTACTTC
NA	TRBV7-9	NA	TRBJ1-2	CASSPPGLNYGYTF	TGTGCCAGCAGCCCCCCGGGACTTAACTATGGCTACACCTTC
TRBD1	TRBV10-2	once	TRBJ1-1	CASRGQGFSEAFF	TGCGCCAGCAGGGGACAGGGGTTTTCTGAAGCTTTCTTT
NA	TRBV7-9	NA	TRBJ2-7	CSSSPSGSYEQYF	TGTTCCAGCAGCCCTTCCGGTTCCTACGAGCAGTACTTC
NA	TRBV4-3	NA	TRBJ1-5	CASSQDRGWNQPQHF	TGCGCCAGCAGCCAAGATAGAGGGTGGAATCAGCCCCAGCATTTT
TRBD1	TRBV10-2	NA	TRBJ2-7	CASSEGTVTYEQYF	TGCGCCAGCAGTGAGGGGACAGTCACCTACGAGCAGTACTTC
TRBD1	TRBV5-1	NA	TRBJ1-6	CASSLLGQGTSPLHF	TGCGCCAGCAGCTTACTAGGACAGGGAACGTCCCCCCTCCACTTT
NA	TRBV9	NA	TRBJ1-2	CASSVAWQGGNYGYTF	TGTGCCAGCAGCGTAGCCTGGCAGGGTGGTAACTATGGCTACACCTTC
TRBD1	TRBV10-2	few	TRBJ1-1	CASSPQGARAFF	TGCGCCAGCAGTCCTCAGGGGGCACGAGCTTTCTTT
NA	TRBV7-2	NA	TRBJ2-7	CASSLAGVPEQYF	TGTGCCAGCAGCTTAGCGGGAGTCCCCGAGCAGTACTTC
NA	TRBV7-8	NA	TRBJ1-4	CASSLLGRADEKLFF	TGTGCCAGCAGCTTACTAGGAAGAGCTGATGAAAAACTGTTTTTT
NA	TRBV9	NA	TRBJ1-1	CASSVRDSNEAFF	TGTGCCAGCAGCGTACGAGACAGCAATGAAGCTTTCTTT
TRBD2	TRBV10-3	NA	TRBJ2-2	CAISEWLAGASGELFF	TGTGCCATCAGTGAGTGGCTAGCGGGAGCTTCTGGGGAGCTGTTTTTT
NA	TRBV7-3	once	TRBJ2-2	CASSSWSRPANTGELFF	TGTGCCAGCAGCTCCTGGAGCCGGCCGGCGAACACCGGGGAGCTGTTTTTT
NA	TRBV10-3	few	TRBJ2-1	CAISGAPNEQFF	TGTGCCATCAGTGGGGCCCCCAATGAGCAGTTCTTC
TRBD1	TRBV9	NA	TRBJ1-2	CASSSGQGDFSGYTF	TGTGCCAGCAGCTCGGGACAGGGGGATTTCAGTGGCTACACCTTC
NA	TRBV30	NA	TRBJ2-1	CAWSVRLADEQFF	TGTGCCTGGAGTGTAAGGCTAGCCGATGAGCAGTTCTTC
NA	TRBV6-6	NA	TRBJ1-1	CASSYSENTEAFF	TGTGCCAGCAGTTACAGCGAGAACACTGAAGCTTTCTTT
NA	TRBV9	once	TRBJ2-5	CASSYRGETQYF	TGTGCCAGCAGCTACCGCGGGGAGACCCAGTACTTC
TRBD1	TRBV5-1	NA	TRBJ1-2	CASSLTPGGGYTF	TGCGCCAGCAGCTTGACTCCAGGGGGTGGCTACACCTTC
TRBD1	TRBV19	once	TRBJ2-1	CASSIRGGRQGAEDEQFF	TGTGCCAGTAGTATTAGAGGGGGGAGACAGGGGGCTGAGGATGAGCAGTTCTTC
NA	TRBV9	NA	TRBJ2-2	CASSARQGQTGELFF	TGTGCCAGCAGCGCCCGGCAGGGTCAAACCGGGGAGCTGTTTTTT
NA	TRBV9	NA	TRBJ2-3	CASTRRGSTDTQYF	TGTGCCAGCACAAGGAGAGGCAGCACAGATACGCAGTATTTT
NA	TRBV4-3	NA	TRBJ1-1	CASSPGGRDTEAFF	TGCGCCAGCAGTCCGGGGGGGAGGGACACTGAAGCTTTCTTT
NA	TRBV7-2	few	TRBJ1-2	CASSLEGGSYYGYTF	TGTGCCAGCAGCTTAGAGGGAGGGTCTTACTATGGCTACACCTTC
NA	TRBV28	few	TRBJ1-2	CASSPFPLSLKGGLYGYTF	TGTGCCAGCAGCCCCTTTCCCTTGAGCCTGAAAGGGGGACTATATGGCTACACCTTC
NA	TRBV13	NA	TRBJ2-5	CASSKQRVQETQYF	TGTGCCAGCAGCAAGCAGAGGGTCCAAGAGACCCAGTACTTC
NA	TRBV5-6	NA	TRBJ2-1	CASSLVGQGNWEFF	NA
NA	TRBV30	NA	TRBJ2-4	CAWKGSGNIQYF	TGTGCCTGGAAAGGGAGTGGAAACATTCAGTACTTC
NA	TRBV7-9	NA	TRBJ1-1	CASSLGPGGGEAFF	TGTGCCAGCAGCCTCGGTCCGGGCGGGGGTGAAGCTTTCTTT
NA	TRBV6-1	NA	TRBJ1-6	CASSEDRGNSPLHF	TGTGCCAGCAGTGAAGATAGGGGTAATTCACCCCTCCACTTT
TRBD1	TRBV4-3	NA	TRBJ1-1	CASSLDRETEAFF	TGCGCCAGCAGCCTGGACAGGGAAACTGAAGCTTTCTTT
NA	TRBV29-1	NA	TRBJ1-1	CSVGEAGTEAFF	TGCAGCGTTGGGGAGGCGGGCACTGAAGCTTTCTTT
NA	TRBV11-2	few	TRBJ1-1	CASSLGGVRGGTEAFF	TGTGCCAGCAGCTTGGGGGGGGTAAGGGGAGGAACTGAAGCTTTCTTT
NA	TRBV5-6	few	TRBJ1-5	CASSSGSGTFNQPQHF	TGTGCCAGCAGCTCCGGTAGCGGGACATTCAATCAGCCCCAGCATTTT
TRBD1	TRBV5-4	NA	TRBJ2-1	CASTQDRDYNEQFF	TGTGCCAGCACCCAGGACAGGGACTACAATGAGCAGTTCTTC
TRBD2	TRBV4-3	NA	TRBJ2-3	CASSPSGSRADTQYF	TGCGCCAGCAGCCCTAGCGGGAGTAGGGCAGATACGCAGTATTTT
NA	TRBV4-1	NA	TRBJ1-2	CASSQVLGREDGYTF	TGCGCCAGCAGCCAAGTGTTGGGCAGGGAGGATGGCTACACCTTC
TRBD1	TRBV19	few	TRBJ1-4	CATRGQGNEKLFF	TGTGCCACCAGGGGACAGGGAAATGAAAAACTGTTTTTT
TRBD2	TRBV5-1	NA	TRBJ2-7	CASSAGLAGDSYEQYF	TGCGCCAGCAGCGCGGGACTAGCGGGAGACTCCTACGAGCAGTACTTC
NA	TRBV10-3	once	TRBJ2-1	CAISELAHNEQFF	TGTGCCATCAGTGAGTTGGCCCACAATGAGCAGTTCTTC
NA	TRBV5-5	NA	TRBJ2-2	CASSLRDKNTGELFF	TGTGCCAGCAGTCTCCGGGACAAGAACACCGGGGAGCTGTTTTTT
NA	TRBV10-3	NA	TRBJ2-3	CAISEEGTDTQYF	TGTGCCATCAGTGAGGAGGGCACAGATACGCAGTATTTT
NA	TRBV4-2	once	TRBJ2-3	CASSQDRRASTDTQYF	TGTGCCAGCAGCCAAGATCGGCGGGCTAGCACAGATACGCAGTATTTT
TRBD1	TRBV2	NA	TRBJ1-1	CASTWDRMNTEAFF	TGTGCCAGCACCTGGGACAGGATGAACACTGAAGCTTTCTTT
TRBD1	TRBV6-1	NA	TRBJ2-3	CASSDQGAGDTQYF	TGTGCCAGCAGTGACCAGGGGGCTGGAGATACGCAGTATTTT
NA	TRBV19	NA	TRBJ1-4	CASREIQGGKDEKLFF	TGTGCCAGTAGAGAGATACAGGGAGGGAAAGATGAAAAACTGTTTTTT
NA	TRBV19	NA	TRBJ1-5	CASSIDWRGGQPQHF	TGTGCCAGTAGTATAGATTGGAGGGGTGGCCAGCCCCAGCATTTT
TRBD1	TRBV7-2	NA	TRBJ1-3	CASSRGQGSGNTIYF	TGTGCCAGCAGCAGGGGACAGGGCTCTGGAAACACCATATATTTT